Following are 16 T cell receptor beta chains from one sample sequenced in a study of blood T cell repertoires in COVID-19. Profiling relied on immunoSEQ multiplex PCR, and the TCRdb table lists in-frame clones only, not all of them. The top ten hold more than 12% of the sample, which has roughly 70,000 clones, 65% to 85% seen once. Source material: peripheral blood. The receptors shown here come from a man aged 55 to 69 with COVID-19, enrolled during active disease.

This clone appeared a single time. V usage is TRBV28 and J usage is TRBJ2-7; 7 bases map to TRBD2. The germline V gene has CDR1 MDHEN and CDR2 SYDVKM. The CDR3 is 12 amino acids. V lost 6 bases and J lost 5; bases outside the gene matches: 4. The CDR3 here is CASRVRGDEQYF. The CDR3 coding sequence is TGTGCCAGCAGAGTCCGGGGGGACGAGCAGTACTTC.

This rearrangement joins TRBV30 to TRBJ2-4, with 12 bases aligning to TRBD2. Looked up from germline, CDR1 is GTSNPN and CDR2 is SVGIG (reference sequence). The CDR3 is 19 residues long. V was pared by 2 bases and J by 0 bases, with 11 bases of the junction left unmatched. CDR3 nucleotides: TGTGCCTGGAGTAGGCTAGCGGGGGGGATCGAGCTAGCCAAAAACATTCAGTACTTC. This encodes CAWSRLAGGIELAKNIQYF.

V is TRBV7-3 and J is TRBJ1-3; TRBD1 aligns across 8 bases. The CDR3 covers 15 residues. Germline lookup yields CDR1 SGHTA and CDR2 FQGTGA. The V gene end was trimmed by 3 bases and the J gene end by 3 bases; junction bases not matched to a gene: 4. CDR3 sequence (DNA): TGTGCCAGCAGCTTGACAGGGGAGGTTGGAAACACCATATATTTT. Its translation: CASSLTGEVGNTIYF.

This clone was counted between two and nine times. This chain joins TRBV2 and TRBJ2-4; tentative D call: TRBD2 (5 bases). The CDR3 contains 13 residues. V was cut by 2 bases and J by 7 bases, with 9 bases left in between. Germline values: CDR1 SNHLY, CDR2 FYNNEI. Here the CDR3 reads CASSEQRTNIQYF. CDR3 sequence (DNA): TGTGCCAGCAGTGAACAAAGGACTAACATTCAGTACTTC.

This clone was seen more than once but under ten times. This chain joins TRBV6-5 and TRBJ1-2; D is undetermined. The ends were cut back, 5 bases at V and 5 bases at J, with 15 bases in the middle. The CDR3 covers 14 residues. Germline V CDR1 and CDR2: MNHEY, SVGAGI. The CDR3 region has the DNA TGTGCCAGCAGTACTCGGGGTATGGTGTATGGCTACACCTTC. Translating gives CASSTRGMVYGYTF.

For the CDR3, the DNA is TGTGCCATCAAAAGGGGGGGCAGCAGCTCCTACGAGCAGTACTTC. Translating it yields CAIKRGGSSSYEQYF. J is TRBJ2-7 and V is TRBV10-3; a weak D match, TRBD2 (7 bases). The V end was cut by 7 bases, the J end by 0 bases, with 16 bases between. This CDR3 comprises 15 residues. Germline V gives CDR1 ENHRY, CDR2 SYGVKD.

The rearrangement links TRBV24-1 to TRBJ2-4; TRBD1 matches 11 bases. Germline V lookup: CDR1 KGHDR, CDR2 SFDVKD. This CDR3 comprises 15 residues. V trimming: 2 bases; J trimming: 7 bases; junction bases outside the gene matches: 3. Written as DNA, the CDR3 is TGTGCCACCAGTGATTCTGGGACAGGGGGGAACATTCAGTACTTC. This encodes CATSDSGTGGNIQYF.

The chain joins TRBV28 to TRBJ2-1, with D possibly matching TRBD1 (6 bases). Trimming took 1 base from V and 9 from J, leaving 10 bases between them. Looked up from germline, CDR1 is MDHEN and CDR2 is SYDVKM. There are 13 residues in the CDR3. The CDR3 loop reads CASSLSGRGEQFF. The DNA of the CDR3 is TGTGCCAGCAGTTTATCCGGCAGGGGTGAGCAGTTCTTC.

The chain joins TRBV5-1 to TRBJ2-1, with a tentative D call TRBD1 (5 bases). The V end was cut by 5 bases, the J end by 6 bases, with 15 bases between. CDR1 is SGHRS and CDR2 is YFSETQ in the germline V gene. This CDR3 is built from 14 residues. In nucleotides, the CDR3 is TGCGCCAGCAGGACAGCCTGGGCCATCAATGAGCAGTTCTTC. Translation: CASRTAWAINEQFF.

In DNA form, the CDR3 reads TGTGCCAGCAGTCTTAATCCGGGGACCTACAATGAGCAGTTCTTC. Its translation is CASSLNPGTYNEQFF. The rearrangement uses TRBV27 and TRBJ2-1; a weak D match, TRBD2 (5 bases). Trimming cost V 5 bases and J 2 bases, with 13 bases left between them. The CDR3 is 15 residues long. Germline CDR1 reads MNHEY; CDR2 reads SMNVEV (reference sequence).

The chain combines TRBV4-1 with TRBJ2-5, with TRBD1 as a possible D gene (6 bases). Trimming took off 5 bases at V and 7 bases at J, with 20 bases between the two ends. Per germline, CDR1 MGHRA and CDR2 YSYEKL. The CDR3 is 15 residues long. The chain's CDR3 is CASSLAGATPGTQYF. In DNA, the CDR3 is TGCGCCAGCAGCTTGGCAGGGGCAACCCCGGGGACCCAGTACTTC.

J is TRBJ1-1 and V is TRBV7-9; D is unclear. V shed 6 bases and J shed 5 bases, with 10 bases lying between them. Looked up from germline, CDR1 is SEHNR and CDR2 is FQNEAQ (reference sequence). The CDR3 is 12 amino acids. This CDR3 is CASRLRGTEAFF. CDR3 DNA sequence: TGTGCCAGCAGGCTTCGAGGGACTGAAGCTTTCTTT.

This chain connects TRBV5-5 to TRBJ2-4, with D possibly matching TRBD2 (6 bases). This CDR3 has 15 residues. Germline V gene sequence: CDR1 SGHKS, CDR2 YYEKEE (reference sequence). Trimming stripped 0 bases from V and 6 bases from J, with 13 bases between. CDR3 residues: CASSLAVGGPNIQYF. CDR3 in DNA: TGTGCCAGCAGCTTGGCCGTGGGGGGACCAAACATTCAGTACTTC.

The V and J genes are TRBV12-5 and TRBJ2-5, with D tentatively TRBD2 (6 bases). Per the germline V gene, CDR1 is LGHNT and CDR2 is FRNRAP. Trimming took off 5 bases at V and 3 bases at J, with 7 bases between the two ends. This CDR3 is 12 amino acids long. The CDR3 DNA reads as TGTGCTAGTGGTGGAGGGGAAGAGACCCAGTACTTC. It yields the protein CASGGGEETQYF. Full variable domain (remainder filled in from reference TRBV12-5 and TRBJ2-5): DARVTQTPRHKVTEMGQEVTMRCQPILGHNTVFWYRQTMMQGLELLAYFRNRAPLDDSGMPKDRFSAEMPDATLATLKIQPSEPRDSAVYFCASGGGEETQYFGPGTRLLVL.

The chain has TRBV18 and TRBJ2-3; TRBD2 is a possible D gene (6 bases). The CDR3 extends over 15 amino acids. The germline V gene has CDR1 KGHSH and CDR2 LQKENI. V was clipped by 3 bases and J by 2 bases, with 12 bases between them. CDR3 in DNA: TGTGCCAGCTCACCTACTAGCCGGGACACAGATACGCAGTATTTT. Protein product: CASSPTSRDTDTQYF.

The chain couples TRBV20-1 to TRBJ2-5; unclear D gene. CDR1 and CDR2 from the germline V gene are DFQATT and SNEGSKA (reference sequence). The CDR3 covers 11 residues. Trimming took 2 bases from V and 3 from J, leaving 4 bases between them. Here the CDR3 DNA reads TGCAGTGCTAGAACTGAAGAGACCCAGTACTTC. Its translation is CSARTEETQYF.